Shown below are 28 T cell receptor beta chains from a single sample sequenced in a study of identical twins. MiXCR, run by TCRdb on the 5' RACE reads, gives a single entry per CDR3 protein. The top ten clones hold around 0.9% of a sample with 400,000 to 550,000 distinct CDR3 sequences, about 20% of them seen once. This sample was shared with a second study, whose subject was T cells expressing NK-cell markers.

The source material was CD4+ T cells sorted from blood. The origin of the receptors is a woman aged 18-29 years in good health.

V and J are TRBV6-1 and TRBJ2-7; D is ambiguous. Trimming stripped 7 bases from V and 0 bases from J, with 16 bases between. This CDR3 contains 15 residues. Germline assignment: CDR1 MNHNS and CDR2 SASEGT. CDR3 sequence reads: CASNPSPRSSYEQYF. In DNA form, the CDR3 reads TGTGCCAGCAACCCGTCGCCGCGGAGCTCCTACGAGCAGTACTTC.

The V call is TRBV5-1, the J call TRBJ2-5, with 9 positions matching TRBD2. V lost 7 bases, J lost 2 bases, and 6 bases stayed unmatched. The CDR3 is 14 amino acids. Germline lookup yields CDR1 SGHRS and CDR2 YFSETQ. For the CDR3, the DNA is TGCGCCAGCTCAGGGACTAGCAGACAAGAGACCCAGTACTTC. This sequence encodes CASSGTSRQETQYF.

This clonotype has ten or more counts. The chain carries TRBV7-9 and TRBJ2-2; either TRBD1 or TRBD2 may fit D (5 bases each). Germline lookup yields CDR1 SEHNR and CDR2 FQNEAQ (reference sequence). V was cut by 4 bases and J by 0 bases, with 15 bases left in between. The CDR3 extends over 17 amino acids. The DNA of the CDR3 is TGTGCCAGCAGCTCCTCCATGAGGGGCGCGAACACCGGGGAGCTGTTTTTT. Encoded protein: CASSSSMRGANTGELFF. The whole variable domain, remainder taken from reference TRBV7-9 and TRBJ2-2, is DTGVSQNPRHKITKRGQNVTFRCDPISEHNRLYWYRQTLGQGPEFLTYFQNEAQLEKSRLLSDRFSAERPKGSFSTLEIQRTEQGDSAMYLCASSSSMRGANTGELFFGEGSRLTVL.

This CDR3 is CASKGEGTGGFIAKNIQYF. CDR3 in DNA: TGTGCCAGCAAGGGGGAAGGGACAGGGGGCTTTATAGCCAAAAACATTCAGTACTTC. The chain carries TRBV21-1 and TRBJ2-4; TRBD1 is taken as the D call from the table, unchecked against the DNA. TRBV21-1 is reported as a pseudogene. The CDR3 consists of 19 residues.

DNA for the CDR3: TGCAGTGCTAGTCCGGCCCAAGAGACCCAGTACTTC. As protein: CSASPAQETQYF. The chain has TRBV20-1 and TRBJ2-5, with no clear D. Between the trimmed V and J ends, which lost 3 bases and 1 base, there was a span of 6 bases. This CDR3 spans 12 amino acids. Germline loops: CDR1 DFQATT, CDR2 SNEGSKA (reference sequence).

The table lists this clonotype with a few counts. The genes are TRBV20-1 and TRBJ2-5, with 9 bases identical to TRBD1. Trimming removed 5 bases from V and 13 bases from J; junction bases left unmatched: 5. Germline CDR1 and CDR2: DFQATT and SNEGSKA (reference sequence). The CDR3 contains 10 residues. CDR3 protein: CSAAGTGSYF. Here the CDR3 DNA reads TGCAGTGCTGCCGGGACAGGGTCGTACTTC.

The chain carries TRBV20-1 and TRBJ2-4; D is tentatively TRBD1 or TRBD2 (6 bases each). CDR1 and CDR2 from the germline V gene are DFQATT and SNEGSKA (reference sequence). The V end lost 5 bases, the J end lost 0 bases, and 14 bases lay between the germline ends. The CDR3 loop spans 15 amino acids. CDR3 amino acids: CSAAPGAGAKNIQYF. The DNA of the CDR3 is TGCAGTGCTGCCCCGGGGGCAGGAGCCAAAAACATTCAGTACTTC.

This clonotype appeared a few times. This chain links TRBV7-2 with TRBJ2-2; D is ambiguous. This CDR3 region has 16 residues. Germline V lookup: CDR1 SGHTA, CDR2 FQGNSA. Trimming took 4 bases from V and 1 from J, leaving 13 bases between them. CDR3 in amino acids: CASSYRPSRNTGELFF. CDR3 coding DNA: TGTGCCAGCAGCTACCGGCCTTCCCGGAACACCGGGGAGCTGTTTTTT.

The genes are TRBV19 and TRBJ2-3; no reliable D call. Germline assignment: CDR1 LNHDA and CDR2 SQIVND (reference sequence). The CDR3 contains 13 residues. The V end was cut by 5 bases, the J end by 4 bases, with 10 bases between. CDR3 coding DNA: TGTGCCAGTAGTCCCAGCAAGTCAGATACGCAGTATTTT. This codes for CASSPSKSDTQYF.

There are a few counts of this clonotype. This chain uses TRBV24-1 with TRBJ2-1, with D possibly TRBD1 on 5 matching bases. The CDR3 contains 13 residues. Trimming pared 6 bases from V and 10 bases from J, leaving 15 bases between. Germline V CDR1 and CDR2: KGHDR, SFDVKD. CDR3 sequence reads: CATSKGSAQEQFF. The CDR3 region has the DNA TGTGCCACCAGTAAGGGGTCGGCCCAAGAGCAGTTCTTC.

The table lists this clonotype with a few counts. The chain carries TRBV12-3 or TRBV12-4 and TRBJ1-2; D remains unclear. The CDR3 sequence is 16 residues long. Trimming removed 5 bases from V and 5 bases from J, with 21 bases in between. The CDR3 region is CASSPRGRVPSYGYTF. CDR3 nucleotide sequence: TGTGCCAGCAGTCCGCGAGGGAGAGTCCCTTCATATGGCTACACCTTC.

This rearrangement joins TRBV7-9 to TRBJ2-4, with 9 nucleotides matching TRBD2. CDR3 length: 15 residues. J lost 6 bases, V lost 6 bases, and 9 bases had no gene match. Germline V gene data show CDR1 as SEHNR and CDR2 as FQNEAQ (reference sequence). The CDR3 spells CASSSRDSGRNIQYF. In nucleotides, the CDR3 is TGTGCCAGCAGTTCCCGGGATAGCGGGAGAAACATTCAGTACTTC.

This clonotype showed up just a few times. This chain uses TRBV29-1 with TRBJ2-1; D is undetermined. Germline-derived CDR1 and CDR2 are SQVTM and ANQGSEA. Trimming left V 6 bases short and J 2 bases short, with 11 bases between. This CDR3 is built from 13 residues. CDR3 amino acids: CSVGTTAYNEQFF. The CDR3 region has the DNA TGCAGCGTGGGAACCACGGCCTACAATGAGCAGTTCTTC.

The chain employs TRBV7-9 and TRBJ2-7; TRBD2 agrees at 13 bases. The CDR3 is made up of 16 amino acids. Germline V gene sequence: CDR1 SEHNR, CDR2 FQNEAQ (reference sequence). V trimming: 4 bases; J trimming: 4 bases; junction bases outside the gene matches: 7. This CDR3 is CASSSWTSGGEYEQYF. CDR3 bases: TGTGCCAGCAGCTCCTGGACTAGCGGGGGCGAATACGAGCAGTACTTC.

This clonotype was detected many times. CDR3 nucleotide sequence: TGTGCCAGCGCCCGGGGGGGGTTCTACGAGCAGTACTTC. Protein product: CASARGGFYEQYF. V gene TRBV6-1 combines with J gene TRBJ2-7; 8 nucleotides line up with TRBD2. J gave up 3 bases and V 8 bases, and 6 bases lay outside the gene matches. Germline V gene data show CDR1 as MNHNS and CDR2 as SASEGT. The length of the CDR3 is 13 residues.

The rearrangement links TRBV5-5 to TRBJ2-1, with TRBD2 as a possible D gene (6 bases). Trimming left V 4 bases short and J 8 bases short, with 13 bases between. The germline V gene encodes CDR1 SGHKS and CDR2 YYEKEE (reference sequence). The CDR3 contains 13 residues. The CDR3 sequence is CASSPKTRDEQFF. In nucleotides, the CDR3 is TGTGCCAGCAGCCCAAAGACTAGAGATGAGCAGTTCTTC.

V gene TRBV20-1 combines with J gene TRBJ2-7, with TRBD1 identical over 8 bases. V lost 6 bases and J lost 3; bases outside the gene matches: 10. There are 14 residues in the CDR3. Germline V gene lookup returns CDR1 DFQATT and CDR2 SNEGSKA (reference sequence). CDR3 region: CSAEGGQGFYEQYF. The CDR3 coding sequence is TGCAGTGCAGAAGGAGGACAGGGCTTCTACGAGCAGTACTTC.

The sample holds a few counts of this clonotype. The gene calls are TRBV20-1 and TRBJ2-7; 9 bases are shared with TRBD1. Trimming took 4 bases from V and 4 from J; bases not matched to a gene: 8. CDR3 length equals 14 residues. The germline CDR1 and CDR2 sequences are DFQATT and SNEGSKA (reference sequence). The CDR3 nucleotides read TGCAGTGCTACTAAGAGCGGGACAGGGTACGAGCAGTACTTC. It translates to CSATKSGTGYEQYF.

Concerning this clonotype itself: This may come from a read error, since a much larger clone is one base off. V gene TRBV6-5 combines with J gene TRBJ1-1; D remains unclear. This CDR3 contains 13 residues. V shed 2 bases and J shed 1 base, with 5 bases lying between them. Germline CDR1 is MNHEY and CDR2 is SVGAGI. The CDR3 DNA reads as TGTGCCAGCAGTTACGGAAAGAACACTGAAGCTTTCTTT. This gives the protein CASSYGKNTEAFF.

This clonotype was seen more than once but under ten times. The J gene is TRBJ2-3, the V gene TRBV20-1; possibly TRBD1 for D (5 bases). The V gene's germline CDR1 is DFQATT and CDR2 SNEGSKA (reference sequence). The CDR3 covers 12 residues. Trimming stripped 6 bases from V and 2 bases from J, with 9 bases between. The CDR3 DNA reads as TGCAGTGCCCGACAGAACACAGATACGCAGTATTTT. Amino acid sequence: CSARQNTDTQYF.

V is TRBV6-5 and J is TRBJ2-4; TRBD2 is a possible D gene (6 bases). Germline V gene sequence: CDR1 MNHEY, CDR2 SVGAGI. This CDR3 contains 16 residues. With 2 bases removed from V and 5 bases from J, the gap between germline ends came to 16 bases. The CDR3 sequence: CASSYAPGTSQNIQYF. CDR3 nucleotide sequence: TGTGCCAGCAGTTACGCACCCGGGACTTCCCAAAACATTCAGTACTTC.

The table lists this clonotype with a few counts. The chain carries TRBV7-9 and TRBJ1-1; no clear D. Trimming shortened V by 1 base and J by 1 base, and 10 bases separated the two germline ends. This CDR3 spans 15 amino acids. Looked up from germline, CDR1 is SEHNR and CDR2 is FQNEAQ (reference sequence). CDR3 protein: CASSLVGRRNTEAFF. CDR3 sequence (DNA): TGTGCCAGCAGCTTAGTAGGACGTAGGAACACTGAAGCTTTCTTT. The full variable domain, completed using reference TRBV7-9 and TRBJ1-1, is DTGVSQNPRHKITKRGQNVTFRCDPISEHNRLYWYRQTLGQGPEFLTYFQNEAQLEKSRLLSDRFSAERPKGSFSTLEIQRTEQGDSAMYLCASSLVGRRNTEAFFGQGTRLTVV.

This clonotype was detected a few times. V is TRBV5-1 and J is TRBJ2-7; D gene ambiguous. V was shortened by 0 bases and J by 2 bases, with 9 bases between the two germline ends. Per germline, CDR1 SGHRS and CDR2 YFSETQ. The CDR3 length is 14 residues. CDR3 protein: CASSLGPRTYEQYF. CDR3 nucleotides: TGCGCCAGCAGCTTGGGACCGCGAACCTACGAGCAGTACTTC.

The V gene is TRBV19, the J gene TRBJ1-1; TRBD1 aligns across 9 bases. CDR3 length equals 16 residues. V shed 5 bases, J shed 5 bases, and the junction held 12 bases outside the gene matches. CDR1 is LNHDA and CDR2 is SQIVND in the germline V gene (reference sequence). CDR3 nucleotides: TGTGCCAGTAGTCGCCGACCGACAGGGGGTAGTACTGAAGCTTTCTTT. It translates to CASSRRPTGGSTEAFF.

To note about this clonotype: An end of the junction does not agree with germline; a read error may underlie this. V is TRBV7-9 and J is TRBJ2-1, with 10 nucleotides matching TRBD2. The CDR3 extends over 12 amino acids. Germline-derived CDR1 and CDR2 are SEHNR and FQNEAQ (reference sequence). Here the CDR3 DNA reads TGTGCCAGCAGCCCCGCTAGCGGGAGTTCGATCTTC. Translation: CASSPASGSSIF.

The chain uses TRBV5-6 and TRBJ2-2; 8 nucleotides match TRBD2. Germline-derived CDR1 and CDR2 are SGHDT and YYEEEE. Germline trimming cut 3 bases from V and 4 bases from J; bases unmatched to any gene: 11. This CDR3 has 17 residues. The chain's CDR3 is CASSYLGASGPTGELFF. In nucleotides, the CDR3 is TGTGCCAGCAGCTATTTGGGGGCTAGCGGGCCCACCGGGGAGCTGTTTTTT.

This clonotype was detected many times. The chain recombines TRBV20-1 with TRBJ1-4; D is unresolved. V was trimmed by 4 bases and J by 10 bases, leaving 16 bases between them. The CDR3 extends over 13 amino acids. In germline, CDR1 is DFQATT, CDR2 SNEGSKA (reference sequence). The CDR3 nucleotides read TGCAGTGCTAAAAGGGCGATTCGTGGAAAACTGTTTTTT. Translating it yields CSAKRAIRGKLFF.

This clonotype was counted ten times or more. This sequence joins TRBV7-2 and TRBJ2-1, with TRBD2 matching 12 bases. The CDR3 totals 16 residues. With 5 bases clipped from V and 2 bases from J, the junction kept 4 bases outside the gene matches. CDR1 is SGHTA and CDR2 is FQGNSA in the germline V gene. The CDR3 spells CASSTLAGGPYNEQFF. DNA for the CDR3: TGTGCCAGCAGCACCCTAGCGGGAGGGCCCTACAATGAGCAGTTCTTC.